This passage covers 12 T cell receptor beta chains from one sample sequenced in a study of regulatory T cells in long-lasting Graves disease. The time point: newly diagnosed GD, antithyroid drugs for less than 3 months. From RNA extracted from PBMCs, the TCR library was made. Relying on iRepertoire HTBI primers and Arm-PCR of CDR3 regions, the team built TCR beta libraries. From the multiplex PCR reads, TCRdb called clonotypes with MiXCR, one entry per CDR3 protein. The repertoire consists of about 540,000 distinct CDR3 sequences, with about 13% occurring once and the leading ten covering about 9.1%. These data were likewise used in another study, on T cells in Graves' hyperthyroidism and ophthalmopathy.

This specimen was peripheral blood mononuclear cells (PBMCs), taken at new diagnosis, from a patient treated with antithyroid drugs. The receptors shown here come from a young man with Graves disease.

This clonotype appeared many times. The CDR3 protein is CAWSGQGSGTEAFF. CDR3 coding DNA: TGTGCCTGGAGTGGGCAGGGGTCGGGCACTGAAGCTTTCTTT. The gene calls are TRBV30 and TRBJ1-1; the D gene is possibly TRBD1 (6 bases). The length of the CDR3 is 14 residues. The V end was cut by 1 base, the J end by 4 bases, with 13 bases between. Germline CDR1 reads GTSNPN; CDR2 reads SVGIG (reference sequence).

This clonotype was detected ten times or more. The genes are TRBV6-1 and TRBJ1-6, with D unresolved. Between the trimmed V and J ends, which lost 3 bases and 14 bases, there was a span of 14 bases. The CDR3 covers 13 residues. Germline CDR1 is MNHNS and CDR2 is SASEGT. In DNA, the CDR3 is TGTGCCAGCAGTGACGTGTTAGGTTCGACCCTCCACTTT. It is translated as CASSDVLGSTLHF.

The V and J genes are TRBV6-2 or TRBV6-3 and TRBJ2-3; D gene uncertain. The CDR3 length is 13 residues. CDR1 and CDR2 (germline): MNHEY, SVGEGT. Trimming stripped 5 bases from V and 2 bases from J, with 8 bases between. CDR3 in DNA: TGTGCCAGCAGTCTTCCATTCACAGATACGCAGTATTTT. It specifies CASSLPFTDTQYF.

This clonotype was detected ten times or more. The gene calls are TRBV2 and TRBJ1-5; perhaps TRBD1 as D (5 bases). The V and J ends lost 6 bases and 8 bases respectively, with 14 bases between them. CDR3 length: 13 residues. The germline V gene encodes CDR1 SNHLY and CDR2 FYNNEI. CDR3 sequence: CASSGTDLEPQHF. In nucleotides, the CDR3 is TGTGCCAGCAGCGGGACGGATTTAGAGCCCCAGCATTTT. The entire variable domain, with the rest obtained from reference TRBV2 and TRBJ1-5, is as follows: EPEVTQTPSHQVTQMGQEVILRCVPISNHLYFYWYRQILGQKVEFLVSFYNNEISEKSEIFDDQFSVERPDGSNFTLKIRSTKLEDSAMYFCASSGTDLEPQHFGDGTRLSIL.

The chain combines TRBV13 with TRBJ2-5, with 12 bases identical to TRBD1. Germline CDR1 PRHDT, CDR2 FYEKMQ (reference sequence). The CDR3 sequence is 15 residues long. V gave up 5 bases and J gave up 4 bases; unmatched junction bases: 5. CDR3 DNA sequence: TGTGCCAGCAGCCCCGGGGACAGGGGGCCAGAGACCCAGTACTTC. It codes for CASSPGDRGPETQYF. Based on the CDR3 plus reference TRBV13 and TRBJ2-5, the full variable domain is AAGVIQSPRHLIKEKRETATLKCYPIPRHDTVYWYQQGPGQDPQFLISFYEKMQSDKGSIPDRFSAQQFSDYHSELNMSSLELGDSALYFCASSPGDRGPETQYFGPGTRLLVL.

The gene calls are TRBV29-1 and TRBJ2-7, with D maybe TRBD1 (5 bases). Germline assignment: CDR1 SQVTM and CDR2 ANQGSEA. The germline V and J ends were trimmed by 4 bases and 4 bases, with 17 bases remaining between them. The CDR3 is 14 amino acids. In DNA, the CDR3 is TGCAGCGTTGCGGGCAGCAGGACAAATTACGAGCAGTACTTC. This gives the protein CSVAGSRTNYEQYF.

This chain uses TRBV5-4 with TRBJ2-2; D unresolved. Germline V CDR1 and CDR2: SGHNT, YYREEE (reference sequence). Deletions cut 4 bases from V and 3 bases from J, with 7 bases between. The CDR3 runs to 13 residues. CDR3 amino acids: CASSTDYTGELFF. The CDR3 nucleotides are TGTGCCAGCAGCACAGACTACACCGGGGAGCTGTTTTTT. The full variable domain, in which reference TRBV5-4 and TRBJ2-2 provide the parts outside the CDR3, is ETGVTQSPTHLIKTRGQQVTLRCSSQSGHNTVSWYQQALGQGPQFIFQYYREEENGRGNFPPRFSGLQFPNYSSELNVNALELDDSALYLCASSTDYTGELFFGEGSRLTVL.

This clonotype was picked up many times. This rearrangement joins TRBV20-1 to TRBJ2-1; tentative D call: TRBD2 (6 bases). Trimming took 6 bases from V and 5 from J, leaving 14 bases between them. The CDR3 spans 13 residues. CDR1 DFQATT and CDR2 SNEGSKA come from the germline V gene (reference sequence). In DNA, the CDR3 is TGCAGTGCCCAGACTAGACAAAACAATGAGCAGTTCTTC. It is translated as CSAQTRQNNEQFF.

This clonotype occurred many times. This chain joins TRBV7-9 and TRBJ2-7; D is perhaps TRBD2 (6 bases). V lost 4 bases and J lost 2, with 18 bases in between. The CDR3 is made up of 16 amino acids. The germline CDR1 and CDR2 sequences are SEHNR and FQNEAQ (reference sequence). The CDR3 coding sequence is TGTGCCAGCAGCTGGGGGACTGGCGTACTTCCCTACGAGCAGTACTTC. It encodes CASSWGTGVLPYEQYF.

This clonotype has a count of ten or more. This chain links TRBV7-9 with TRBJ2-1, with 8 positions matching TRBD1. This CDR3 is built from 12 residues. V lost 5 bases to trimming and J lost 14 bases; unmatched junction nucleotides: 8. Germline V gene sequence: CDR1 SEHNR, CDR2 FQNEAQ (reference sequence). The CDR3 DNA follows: TGTGCCAGCAGCCCCCGGACAGGGTTGGAGTTCTTC. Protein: CASSPRTGLEFF.

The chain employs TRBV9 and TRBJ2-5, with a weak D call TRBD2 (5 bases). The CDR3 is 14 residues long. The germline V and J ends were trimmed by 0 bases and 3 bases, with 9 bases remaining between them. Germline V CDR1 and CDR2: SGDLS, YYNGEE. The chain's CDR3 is CASSVGVREETQYF. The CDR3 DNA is TGTGCCAGCAGCGTAGGAGTGCGGGAAGAGACCCAGTACTTC.

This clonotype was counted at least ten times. CDR3 amino acids: CASSLGPPQGPSGGLFF. In DNA, the CDR3 is TGTGCCAGCAGCTTAGGCCCCCCTCAGGGCCCCTCGGGGGGACTGTTTTTT. V is TRBV11-2 and J is TRBJ1-4; D perhaps matches TRBD1 (5 bases). CDR1 and CDR2 from the germline V gene are SGHAT and FQNNGV. Trimming took 1 base from V and 13 from J, leaving 25 bases between them. The CDR3 is 17 amino acids.